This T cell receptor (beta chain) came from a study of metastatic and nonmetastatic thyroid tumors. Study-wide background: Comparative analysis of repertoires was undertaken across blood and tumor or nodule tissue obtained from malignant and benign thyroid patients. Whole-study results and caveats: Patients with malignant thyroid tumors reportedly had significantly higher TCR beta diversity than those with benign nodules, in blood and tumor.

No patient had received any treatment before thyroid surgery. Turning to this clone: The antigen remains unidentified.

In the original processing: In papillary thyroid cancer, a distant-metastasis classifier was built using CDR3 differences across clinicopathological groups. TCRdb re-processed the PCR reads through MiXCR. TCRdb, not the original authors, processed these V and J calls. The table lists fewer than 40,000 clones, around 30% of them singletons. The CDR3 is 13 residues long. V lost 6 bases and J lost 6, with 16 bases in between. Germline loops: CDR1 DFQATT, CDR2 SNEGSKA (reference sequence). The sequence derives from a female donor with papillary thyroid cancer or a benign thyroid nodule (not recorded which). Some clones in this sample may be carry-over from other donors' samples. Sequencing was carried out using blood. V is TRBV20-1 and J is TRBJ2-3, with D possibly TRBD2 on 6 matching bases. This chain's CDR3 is CSAAGSPADTQYF. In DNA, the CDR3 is TGCAGTGCCGCGGGGAGCCCCGCGGATACGCAGTATTTT.